Listed below are T cell receptor beta chains from one sample, sequenced in a study of blood T cell repertoires in COVID-19. Some clones are missing from TCRdb's copy, which holds only in-frame ones; the method was immunoSEQ multiplex PCR. The sample holds roughly 190,000 clones; 70% to 90% are singletons and the top ten take roughly 0.8%. The sequenced material came from PBMCs or T cells enriched from blood (not recorded which). Every receptor here comes from a woman between 18 and 29 years old who had recovered from COVID-19. The CDR3 runs from the conserved cysteine through the conserved F or W. A D gene is named only where the DNA matches it firmly. Only part of the rows carry a size: once, few, many, or a class if the clone is expanded.

-	-	TRBV20-1	TRBJ2-1	CSARGGDEQFF	TGCAGTGCTAGAGGGGGCGATGAGCAGTTCTTC
-	few	TRBV4-1	TRBJ2-1	CASSSGIDYRQQFF	TGCGCCAGCAGCTCCGGGATTGACTATCGGCAGCAGTTCTTC
-	-	TRBV2	TRBJ1-6	CASGGSPLHF	TGTGCCTCCGGGGGTTCACCCCTCCACTTT
TRBD1	once	TRBV7-9	TRBJ2-7	CASSSPRTGGKQYF	TGTGCCAGCAGCTCGCCCCGGACAGGGGGCAAGCAGTACTTC
-	-	TRBV27	TRBJ2-2	CAASTISTGGTGELFF	TGTGCCGCCAGCACTATCTCGACAGGTGGCACCGGGGAGCTGTTTTTT
-	-	TRBV7-2	TRBJ1-3	CASSPSGVSSGNTIYF	TGTGCCAGCAGCCCGTCGGGGGTAAGCTCTGGAAACACCATATATTTT
-	-	TRBV7-2	TRBJ2-2	CASSFYSGELFF	TGTGCCAGCAGCTTTTACTCCGGGGAGCTGTTTTTT
-	-	TRBV6-5	TRBJ2-3	CASRVLDTDTQYF	TGTGCCAGCAGAGTACTCGACACAGATACGCAGTATTTT
-	-	TRBV5-8	TRBJ2-3	CASSLSRPPDTQYF	TGTGCCAGCAGCTTGAGCAGGCCGCCAGATACGCAGTATTTT
-	-	TRBV10-2	TRBJ2-1	CASSEGPGAYNEQFF	TGCGCCAGCAGTGAAGGCCCAGGGGCTTACAATGAGCAGTTCTTC
-	once	TRBV19	TRBJ2-7	CASSKGATYEQYF	TGTGCCAGTAGTAAAGGGGCTACCTACGAGCAGTACTTC
-	-	TRBV18	TRBJ2-1	CASSPGDLTSSLVHSYNEQFF	TGTGCCAGCTCACCGGGGGATCTAACTAGCTCCTTGGTCCACTCCTACAATGAGCAGTTCTTC
-	-	TRBV27	TRBJ2-7	CASSLSEAELSYEQYF	TGTGCCAGCAGTTTATCGGAAGCGGAACTTTCCTACGAGCAGTACTTC
-	-	TRBV6-5	TRBJ2-2	CASRRLRDSTGELFF	TGTGCCAGCAGGCGCCTCAGGGATTCCACCGGGGAGCTGTTTTTT
-	few	TRBV5-1	TRBJ1-4	CASRSPARKLFF	TGCGCCAGCAGATCCCCTGCGCGAAAACTGTTTTTT
-	-	TRBV5-8	TRBJ2-3	CASSSRPDGGPDTQYF	TGTGCCAGCAGCTCCCGACCGGACGGAGGCCCAGATACGCAGTATTTT
TRBD1	-	TRBV5-1	TRBJ1-6	CASSFYRGEALHF	TGCGCCAGCAGCTTCTACAGGGGGGAGGCCCTCCACTTT
TRBD1	-	TRBV6-1	TRBJ2-7	CASSEPGTGGYEQYF	TGTGCCAGCAGTGAACCCGGGACAGGAGGCTACGAGCAGTACTTC
-	-	TRBV4-1	TRBJ2-7	CASSQDQLSGQLLYEQYF	TGCGCCAGCAGCCAAGACCAGCTGTCGGGACAACTACTCTACGAGCAGTACTTC
-	once	TRBV28	TRBJ1-4	CASSLLRGEKLFF	TGTGCCAGCAGTCTCCTTAGGGGTGAAAAACTGTTTTTT
TRBD1	-	TRBV5-6	TRBJ1-5	CASSVFQGGNQPQHF	TGTGCCAGCAGCGTATTCCAGGGGGGCAATCAGCCCCAGCATTTT
TRBD2	-	TRBV28	TRBJ2-1	CASSSSGRDYNEQFF	TGTGCCAGCAGTTCTAGCGGGAGGGACTACAATGAGCAGTTCTTC
TRBD2	-	TRBV7-9	TRBJ2-1	CASSLDAGGPSNEQFF	TGTGCCAGCAGCTTAGATGCGGGAGGGCCATCGAATGAGCAGTTCTTC
TRBD2	-	TRBV5-4	TRBJ2-7	CASSYGTSGRYEQYF	TGTGCCAGCAGCTACGGGACTAGCGGGAGATACGAGCAGTACTTC
TRBD1	-	TRBV5-1	TRBJ2-5	CASSLAGNRGETQYF	TGCGCCAGCAGCTTGGCGGGAAACAGGGGAGAGACCCAGTACTTC
TRBD2	-	TRBV14	TRBJ2-1	CASSQGIAGVLEQFF	TGTGCCAGCAGCCAAGGAATAGCGGGAGTCCTTGAGCAGTTCTTC
TRBD2	-	TRBV7-8	TRBJ2-1	CASSRTSGDRGEQFF	TGTGCCAGCAGCCGGACTAGCGGGGACCGGGGTGAGCAGTTCTTC
-	-	TRBV28	TRBJ1-1	CASSPSGWRGNTEAFF	TGTGCCAGCAGCCCAAGCGGTTGGAGGGGGAACACTGAAGCTTTCTTT
-	-	TRBV28	TRBJ2-3	CASSSYGLPHF	TGTGCCAGCAGTTCTTACGGTCTCCCCCATTTT
-	-	TRBV7-9	TRBJ2-6	CASSLGASSSGANVLTF	TGTGCCAGCAGCTTAGGGGCAAGTAGCTCTGGGGCCAACGTCCTGACTTTC
TRBD2	-	TRBV30	TRBJ2-1	CAWRGLAGGIMDEQFF	TGTGCCTGGAGAGGGCTAGCGGGAGGGATAATGGATGAGCAGTTCTTC
TRBD1	-	TRBV7-6	TRBJ2-7	CASSLEGVGTGDYEQYF	TGTGCCAGCAGCTTAGAGGGGGTGGGGACAGGAGACTACGAGCAGTACTTC
TRBD1	-	TRBV10-3	TRBJ1-2	CAISESRGQGFGYTF	TGTGCCATCAGTGAGTCAAGGGGACAGGGCTTTGGCTACACCTTC
TRBD1	-	TRBV7-9	TRBJ2-7	CASSPPDRISYEQYF	TGTGCCAGCAGCCCCCCGGACAGGATCTCCTACGAGCAGTACTTC
TRBD2	-	TRBV6-5	TRBJ2-7	CASTSGGLSYEQYF	TGTGCCAGCACTAGCGGGGGCCTCTCCTACGAGCAGTACTTC
TRBD1	-	TRBV5-1	TRBJ2-1	CASSWTGDPAVGQFF	TGCGCCAGCAGCTGGACAGGGGACCCTGCGGTGGGGCAGTTCTTC
TRBD2	once	TRBV20-1	TRBJ2-7	CSASPGLAYEQYF	TGCAGTGCTAGTCCGGGACTAGCCTACGAGCAGTACTTC
-	-	TRBV25-1	TRBJ1-1	CASSARGGNTEAFF	TGTGCCAGCAGTGCGAGGGGGGGGAACACTGAAGCTTTCTTT
TRBD2	few	TRBV27	TRBJ2-7	CASTRTGLAGGLSSLYEQYF	TGTGCCAGCACCAGAACGGGACTAGCGGGAGGGCTCTCCTCTCTTTACGAGCAGTACTTC
TRBD1	-	TRBV5-4	TRBJ2-1	CASSLAGQGARNEQFF	TGTGCCAGCAGCTTGGCGGGACAGGGGGCGCGCAATGAGCAGTTCTTC
-	once	TRBV27	TRBJ2-7	CASSSSTAVTYEQYF	TGTGCCAGCAGTTCGTCGACAGCCGTTACCTACGAGCAGTACTTC
-	-	TRBV7-4	TRBJ2-3	CASSLGATDTQYF	TGTGCCAGCAGCTTAGGGGCTACAGATACGCAGTATTTT
TRBD1	-	TRBV5-1	TRBJ2-6	CASSRNISWGTGGAGANVLTF	TGCGCCAGCAGCCGAAATATATCCTGGGGGACAGGGGGCGCTGGGGCCAACGTCCTGACTTTC
TRBD2	-	TRBV7-8	TRBJ2-2	CASSLEYSGYTGELFF	TGTGCCAGCAGCTTAGAGTATAGCGGGTACACCGGGGAGCTGTTTTTT
TRBD2	-	TRBV6-5	TRBJ2-3	CASSSGLAGAVQYF	TGTGCCAGCAGTTCGGGACTAGCGGGAGCCGTGCAGTATTTT
-	-	TRBV5-5	TRBJ1-4	CASSVKGSTNEKLFF	TGTGCCAGCAGCGTAAAGGGGTCGACTAATGAAAAACTGTTTTTT
TRBD2	-	TRBV18	TRBJ2-1	CASSPRLAGYNEQFF	TGTGCCAGCTCACCAAGACTAGCGGGGTACAATGAGCAGTTCTTC
-	-	TRBV6-6	TRBJ2-5	CASSRGPNQETQYF	TGTGCCAGCAGCAGGGGACCAAACCAAGAGACCCAGTACTTC
TRBD1	-	TRBV2	TRBJ1-4	CASSEAETGGNEKLFF	TGTGCCAGCAGTGAAGCGGAGACAGGGGGAAATGAAAAACTGTTTTTT